The 19 T cell receptor beta chains given below trace back to one sample, sequenced in a study of blood T cell repertoires in COVID-19. Method: immunoSEQ multiplex PCR; TCRdb's copy keeps in-frame clones and lacks some. This table has over 250,000 clones, more than 85% appearing once. Sequencing was done on a sample of peripheral blood. The receptors shown here come from a woman in her twenties or thirties with COVID-19, enrolled during active disease.

The chain recombines TRBV29-1 with TRBJ2-7, with D possibly being TRBD1 (5 bases). V lost 7 bases, J lost 1 base, and 8 bases lay in between. The CDR3 loop spans 11 amino acids. In germline, CDR1 is SQVTM, CDR2 ANQGSEA. CDR3 bases: TGCAGCGGGAAGGGGTCCTACGAGCAGTACTTC. Its protein product is CSGKGSYEQYF.

This chain uses TRBV29-1 with TRBJ1-1, with D possibly TRBD1 on 5 matching bases. The germline gives CDR1 SQVTM, CDR2 ANQGSEA. V lost 7 bases to trimming and J lost 3 bases, with 15 bases between them. The CDR3 loop spans 13 amino acids. CDR3 in amino acids: CSALGGLDTEAFF. The CDR3 DNA is TGCAGCGCCCTGGGGGGATTGGACACTGAAGCTTTCTTT.

The chain joins TRBV29-1 to TRBJ2-1; D uncertain. Trimming removed 7 bases at V and 0 bases at J, with 10 bases between. The length of the CDR3 is 13 residues. The germline CDR1 and CDR2 sequences are SQVTM and ANQGSEA. The CDR3 DNA reads TGCAGCGCCTCAAAGAGCTCCTACAATGAGCAGTTCTTC. Its protein product is CSASKSSYNEQFF.

This sequence joins TRBV2 and TRBJ1-4; D not certain. CDR3 length: 15 amino acids. Germline V gene lookup returns CDR1 SNHLY and CDR2 FYNNEI. The V end lost 3 bases, the J end lost 2 bases, and 10 bases lay between the germline ends. The CDR3 protein is CASSDFRYTNEKLFF. The CDR3 bases are TGTGCCAGCAGTGATTTTCGCTACACTAATGAAAAACTGTTTTTT.

The chain combines TRBV6-1 with TRBJ1-2, with a tentative D call TRBD1 (6 bases). Trimming took off 3 bases at V and 3 bases at J, with 14 bases between the two ends. Germline V gene data show CDR1 as MNHNS and CDR2 as SASEGT. The CDR3 totals 15 residues. Here the CDR3 DNA reads TGTGCCAGCAGTGAGGGGGGGGCGCGGGACTATGGCTACACCTTC. As protein: CASSEGGARDYGYTF.

The chain employs TRBV11-2 and TRBJ2-3, with unresolved D. Germline V gives CDR1 SGHAT, CDR2 FQNNGV. The V end lost 4 bases, the J end lost 0 bases, and 20 bases lay between the germline ends. The CDR3 is 18 residues long. The CDR3 spells CASSSTLYKTSSTDTQYF. The DNA for the CDR3 is TGTGCCAGCAGCTCGACTCTATACAAAACCTCTAGCACAGATACGCAGTATTTT.

The chain recombines TRBV19 with TRBJ2-1, with 7 positions matching TRBD2. The CDR3 is 14 residues long. Germline-derived CDR1 and CDR2 are LNHDA and SQIVND (reference sequence). V shed 6 bases, J shed 10 bases, and the junction held 12 bases outside the gene matches. DNA of the CDR3: TGTGCCAGTAGCCCTGGCCGTCAGGGAGGGGAGCAGTTCTTC. Its protein is CASSPGRQGGEQFF. Full variable domain (outside the CDR3, taken from reference TRBV19 and TRBJ2-1): DGGITQSPKYLFRKEGQNVTLSCEQNLNHDAMYWYRQDPGQGLRLIYYSQIVNDFQKGDIAEGYSVSREKKESFPLTVTSAQKNPTAFYLCASSPGRQGGEQFFGPGTRLTVL.

This clone was found once. The chain links TRBV6-6 to TRBJ2-1; 9 bases are shared with TRBD2. Trimming cost V 5 bases and J 0 bases; bases outside gene matches: 8. Germline loops: CDR1 MNHNY, CDR2 SVGAGI (reference sequence). CDR3 length: 17 residues. CDR3 nucleotide sequence: TGTGCCAGCAGTCAGCTAGCGGGAAAGAGCTCCTACAATGAGCAGTTCTTC. It yields the protein CASSQLAGKSSYNEQFF.

The rearrangement links TRBV29-1 to TRBJ2-5; possible D gene TRBD1, 5 bases. V was shortened by 7 bases and J by 3 bases, with 6 bases between the two germline ends. Germline V gene sequence: CDR1 SQVTM, CDR2 ANQGSEA. CDR3 size: 10 residues. CDR3 bases: TGCAGCGCCAGGGAAGAGACCCAGTACTTC. Translation gives CSAREETQYF.

The chain is built from TRBV5-4 and TRBJ1-1; perhaps TRBD1 as D (6 bases). This CDR3 is built from 16 residues. Germline CDR1 reads SGHNT; CDR2 reads YYREEE (reference sequence). V was pared by 5 bases and J by 3 bases, with 20 bases between. DNA for the CDR3: TGTGCCAGCAGATCCCATCCTACAGGGAAGGACACTGAAGCTTTCTTT. Amino acids: CASRSHPTGKDTEAFF.

The J gene is TRBJ2-1, the V gene TRBV19; 9 bases fit TRBD2. Germline CDR1 is LNHDA and CDR2 is SQIVND (reference sequence). V lost 1 base to trimming and J lost 8 bases; unmatched junction nucleotides: 6. The CDR3 loop spans 15 amino acids. Written as DNA, the CDR3 is TGTGCCAGTAGTATAGGTAGCGGGAGTTCCGATGAGCAGTTCTTC. Protein sequence: CASSIGSGSSDEQFF.

V is TRBV28 and J is TRBJ1-3; TRBD1 matches at 9 bases. Losses at the gene ends were 6 bases for V and 3 bases for J; bases not matched to a gene: 6. Germline V lookup: CDR1 MDHEN, CDR2 SYDVKM. The CDR3 loop spans 15 amino acids. CDR3 region: CASRVGTGFGNTIYF. CDR3 coding DNA: TGTGCCAGCAGGGTAGGGACAGGGTTTGGAAACACCATATATTTT.

A single count supports this clone. The CDR3 spells CAWSTPGGGNQPQHF. The CDR3 DNA follows: TGTGCCTGGAGTACCCCAGGGGGAGGCAATCAGCCCCAGCATTTT. The rearrangement uses TRBV30 and TRBJ1-5; 7 bases line up with TRBD1. CDR3 size: 15 residues. Germline CDR1 GTSNPN, CDR2 SVGIG (reference sequence). V trimming: 2 bases; J trimming: 2 bases; junction bases outside the gene matches: 6.

The count of this clone is one. This rearrangement joins TRBV4-1 to TRBJ2-7, with D perhaps TRBD1 (5 bases). Germline V gene sequence: CDR1 MGHRA, CDR2 YSYEKL. This CDR3 comprises 14 residues. Trimming stripped 5 bases from V and 5 bases from J, with 16 bases between. The CDR3 spells CASSFRTEGDEQYF. As DNA, the CDR3 is TGCGCCAGCAGCTTCCGGACGGAAGGGGACGAGCAGTACTTC.

The chain carries TRBV5-5 and TRBJ2-3; 15 bases are a match to TRBD2. The CDR3 has 18 residues. J gave up 4 bases and V 5 bases, and 11 bases lay outside the gene matches. CDR1 SGHKS and CDR2 YYEKEE come from the germline V gene (reference sequence). CDR3 loop: CASRPPGLAGGMADTQYF. CDR3 DNA: TGTGCCAGCAGGCCTCCGGGACTAGCGGGAGGAATGGCAGATACGCAGTATTTT.

V is TRBV27 and J is TRBJ2-1, with 13 bases that match TRBD2. The CDR3 consists of 18 residues. V lost 6 bases to trimming and J lost 0 bases; unmatched junction nucleotides: 8. Germline V lookup: CDR1 MNHEY, CDR2 SMNVEV (reference sequence). CDR3 sequence: CASSYGLAGDPSYNEQFF. The CDR3 region has the DNA TGTGCCAGCAGCTACGGACTAGCGGGAGACCCCTCCTACAATGAGCAGTTCTTC.

Worth noting for this clone: Additional DNA sequences in this sample encode the identical CDR3. The rearrangement links TRBV2 to TRBJ2-3; possibly TRBD2 for D (5 bases). CDR3 length: 15 amino acids. Germline CDR1 SNHLY, CDR2 FYNNEI. V was pared by 3 bases and J by 0 bases, with 10 bases between. The CDR3 region is CASSEGGGSTDTQYF. CDR3 sequence (DNA): TGTGCCAGCAGTGAGGGTGGAGGAAGCACAGATACGCAGTATTTT.

This chain uses TRBV19 with TRBJ2-5; TRBD1 matches at 9 bases. V lost 3 bases and J lost 5; bases outside the gene matches: 10. Germline values: CDR1 LNHDA, CDR2 SQIVND (reference sequence). The CDR3 has 16 amino acids. This CDR3 reads CASSIVAGQGSETQYF. The CDR3 region has the DNA TGTGCCAGTAGTATTGTCGCTGGACAGGGGTCCGAGACCCAGTACTTC.

This rearrangement joins TRBV5-1 to TRBJ2-7; D may be TRBD1 (5 bases). This CDR3 spans 14 amino acids. Germline assignment: CDR1 SGHRS and CDR2 YFSETQ. The V end was cut by 0 bases, the J end by 6 bases, with 13 bases between. Here the CDR3 DNA reads TGCGCCAGCAGCTTGGTTGACGCCCAGGGCGAGCAGTACTTC. Amino acids: CASSLVDAQGEQYF.